This TCR beta chain is drawn from a study of graft-versus-host responses after intestinal transplantation. With 2 bases removed from V and 2 bases from J, the gap between germline ends came to 12 bases. The CDR3 spans 15 residues. Germline assignment: CDR1 SGHTS and CDR2 YDEGEE. The data were produced by immunoSEQ multiplex PCR, yet TCRdb's version contains in-frame clones alone and is incomplete. The sample carries more than 12,000 clones, around 94% recorded once. This specimen consisted of PBMCs, obtained 9 days after transplant. This TCR came from a human patient who received an intestinal transplant, so some T cells may come from the graft donor. The gene calls are TRBV5-8 and TRBJ2-3, with D perhaps TRBD1 (5 bases). The CDR3 is CASSFGSGHTDTQYF. The DNA for the CDR3 is TGTGCCAGCAGCTTTGGGTCAGGGCACACAGATACGCAGTATTTT. The full variable domain, completed using reference TRBV5-8 and TRBJ2-3, is EAGVTQSPTHLIKTRGQQATLRCSPISGHTSVYWYQQALGLGLQFLLWYDEGEERNRGNFPPRFSGRQFPNYSSELNVNALELEDSALYLCASSFGSGHTDTQYFGPGTRLTVL.